This T cell receptor beta chain was profiled in a study of T cell repertoires in cytomegalovirus infection. The wider study: Carrying CMV and the relevant HLA type showed in public TCR beta signatures. Whole-study findings and limits: The study identified carriers of CMV plus the relevant HLA from cumulative public TCR beta family frequency. The response measured ex vivo was dominated by TCR beta clonotypes (HLA-C-restricted and CMV-specific).

The V and J ends lost 1 base and 6 bases respectively, with 9 bases between them. Germline V CDR1 and CDR2: MDHEN, SYDVKM. This CDR3 is 14 amino acids long. TCRdb fed the reads into MiXCR, producing one record per CDR3 protein. In the table there are hundreds of thousands of distinct CDR3 sequences, approximately 25% of which are singletons. The table lists this clonotype with a few counts. The antigen remains unidentified. The chain recombines TRBV28 with TRBJ2-2; unclear D gene. The sample comprised CD8+ T cells from PBMCs. The sequence was collected from a human donor in good health (CMV status not recorded). Some clones in this sample may be carry-over from other donors' samples. The DNA of the CDR3 is TGTGCCAGCAGTTTATTACCTCTGTCCGGGGAGCTGTTTTTT. Protein sequence: CASSLLPLSGELFF.